These T cell receptor beta chains were read from a single sample in a study of T-cell reconstitution after alpha-beta-depleted transplantation in children. In TCRdb, the PCR reads were re-called with MiXCR into one record per CDR3 protein. The repertoire holds 250,000 to 300,000 distinct CDR3 sequences, with around a tenth as singletons. The sequenced sample was peripheral blood, obtained 180 days after TCRalphabeta/CD19-depleted stem cell transplant. The receptors here all came from a male patient aged 2 to 10 who had a stem cell transplant for chronic granulomatous disease, so the T cells may come from the graft donor. CDR3s include the opening cysteine and the closing phenylalanine or tryptophan. The D gene is left open where the match is weak. Size tells how often a clone was seen (once, few, many) or the class of an expanded clone, and some rows leave it out.

j_gene,d_gene,abundance,v_gene,CDR3aa,CDR3nt
TRBJ2-7,.,many,TRBV5-1,CASSLVSSAGEQYF,TGCGCCAGCAGCTTGGTATCCTCGGCGGGTGAGCAGTACTTC
TRBJ2-1,.,.,TRBV19,CASSIGGAGSNEQFF,TGTGCCAGTAGTATAGGAGGAGCAGGGAGCAATGAGCAGTTCTTC
TRBJ2-5,TRBD2,many,TRBV6-5,CASSSAGGARETQYF,TGTGCCAGCAGTTCCGCCGGGGGGGCCCGGGAGACCCAGTACTTC
TRBJ1-1,.,many,TRBV18,CASSPRRTAVKLGAFF,TGTGCCAGCTCACCACGTCGGACAGCCGTGAAACTGGGAGCTTTCTTT
TRBJ2-7,.,many,TRBV3-1,CASSQSGGNSEQYF,TGTGCCAGCAGCCAATCTGGTGGGAACTCCGAGCAGTACTTC
TRBJ1-2,TRBD1,many,TRBV6-1,CASRPSIGTGVHGYTF,TGTGCCAGCAGACCAAGTATCGGGACAGGAGTCCATGGCTACACCTTC
TRBJ2-7,.,many,TRBV12-3/TRBV12-4,CASSSQPSSYEQYF,TGTGCCAGCAGTTCCCAACCGAGCTCCTACGAGCAGTACTTC
TRBJ2-7,.,many,TRBV5-6,CASSLRGGEQYF,TGTGCCAGCAGCTTGCGTGGGGGGGAGCAGTACTTC
TRBJ1-5,TRBD1,many,TRBV19,CASRRDRGSNQPQHF,TGTGCCAGTAGGCGAGACAGGGGCAGCAATCAGCCCCAGCATTTT
TRBJ2-3,.,many,TRBV10-3,CAISESPRDTQYF,TGTGCCATCAGTGAGTCGCCTCGAGATACGCAGTATTTT
TRBJ2-6,.,many,TRBV5-1,CASSFSRVTGANVLTF,TGCGCCAGCAGCTTCTCCAGGGTGACTGGGGCCAACGTCCTGACTTTC
TRBJ2-5,TRBD1,many,TRBV20-1,CSAILDRVGETQYF,TGCAGTGCCATCCTCGACAGGGTCGGGGAGACCCAGTACTTC
TRBJ2-3,.,many,TRBV5-1,CASSLEGPQNTDTQYF,TGCGCCAGCAGCTTGGAGGGCCCCCAGAACACAGATACGCAGTATTTT
TRBJ2-3,.,many,TRBV12-3/TRBV12-4,CASSLVLGGVSTDTQYF,TGTGCCAGCAGTTTGGTTTTGGGGGGTGTTAGCACAGATACGCAGTATTTT
TRBJ2-7,TRBD1,few,TRBV14,CASSHLPGQGWGEQYF,TGTGCCAGCAGCCACTTACCGGGACAGGGGTGGGGCGAGCAGTACTTC
TRBJ2-7,TRBD2,.,TRBV18,CASSRRLAGGSDEQYF,TGTGCCAGCTCACGAAGACTAGCGGGAGGCTCAGACGAGCAGTACTTC
TRBJ2-7,TRBD2,many,TRBV29-1,CSVEDLQGAASGRNEQYF,TGCAGCGTTGAAGATTTGCAGGGGGCGGCTAGCGGGAGGAACGAGCAGTACTTC
TRBJ1-3,.,many,TRBV15,CATSRDLRNTIYF,TGTGCCACCAGCAGAGATCTGAGAAACACCATATATTTT
TRBJ2-3,TRBD2,.,TRBV18,CASSPLAGENTDTQYF,TGTGCCAGCTCACCCCTAGCGGGGGAGAACACAGATACGCAGTATTTT
TRBJ2-3,.,many,TRBV6-2/TRBV6-3,CASSYSLFPGTPHTDTQYF,TGTGCCAGCAGTTACTCGTTATTCCCCGGGACACCGCACACAGATACGCAGTATTTT
TRBJ1-1,TRBD1,many,TRBV12-3/TRBV12-4,CASSLRQGRGGAFF,TGTGCCAGCAGTTTAAGACAGGGGCGAGGGGGAGCTTTCTTT
TRBJ2-5,.,many,TRBV12-3/TRBV12-4,CASSFAPGHQETQYF,TGTGCCAGCAGTTTTGCCCCGGGACATCAAGAGACCCAGTACTTC
TRBJ2-1,.,many,TRBV12-3/TRBV12-4,CASSSTRPNEQFF,TGTGCCAGCAGTTCCACTAGACCCAATGAGCAGTTCTTC
TRBJ2-1,.,many,TRBV10-2,CASSESSDYNEQFF,TGCGCCAGCAGTGAGTCGTCAGACTACAATGAGCAGTTCTTC
TRBJ2-3,.,.,TRBV7-8,CASSLGGPSTDTQYF,TGTGCCAGCAGCTTAGGGGGACCGAGCACAGATACGCAGTATTTT
TRBJ2-1,TRBD1,many,TRBV18,CASSVMGTGGYNEQFF,TGTGCCAGCTCAGTCATGGGGACAGGGGGCTACAATGAGCAGTTCTTC
TRBJ2-1,.,many,TRBV6-6,CASSLLSNEQFF,TGTGCCAGCAGCCTCCTTAGTAATGAGCAGTTCTTC
TRBJ2-7,.,many,TRBV6-5,CASTRTGTGEQYF,TGTGCCAGCACGAGAACAGGGACGGGCGAGCAGTACTTC
TRBJ1-6,.,few,TRBV6-1,CASTLKGQLTSSYNSPLHF,TGTGCCAGCACTCTAAAGGGCCAGCTAACGAGCTCCTATAATTCACCCCTCCACTTT
TRBJ1-6,.,many,TRBV5-5,CASSLYINSPLHF,TGTGCCAGCAGCTTGTATATTAATTCACCCCTCCACTTT
TRBJ2-1,.,many,TRBV7-6,CASSFYAGNEQFF,TGTGCCAGCAGCTTTTATGCGGGGAATGAGCAGTTCTTC